One T cell receptor beta chain is described in this entry. Germline-derived CDR1 and CDR2 are LNHDA and SQIVND (reference sequence). With 6 bases clipped from V and 1 base from J, the junction kept 11 bases outside the gene matches. The CDR3 consists of 16 residues. These data are taken from a study of blood T cell repertoires in COVID-19. At the level of the study: The samples span acute and convalescent COVID-19 from the United States, Italy and Spain. The analysed material was cDNA or gDNA that came from T cells, B-cell-depleted T cells, or PBMCs.

In the source study's methods: Amplification from reference gene primers served as the basis for estimated nucleated cell counts. Produced via immunoSEQ multiplex PCR; TCRdb's table is partial and in-frame only. That table furnishes V, J and clone size, whereas the DNA furnished D and trimming. There are roughly 340,000 clones in the sample; 91% occur only once, and roughly 3.5% lies in the top ten. Sequencing was carried out using peripheral blood. This sequence joins TRBV19 and TRBJ1-2, with 7 bases identical to TRBD1. This sequence was found in a woman in her late teens or twenties who had recovered from COVID-19. This chain's CDR3 is CASSRDRLLHNYGYTF. The CDR3 region has the DNA TGTGCCAGTAGCCGGGACAGACTTCTCCATAACTATGGCTACACCTTC.